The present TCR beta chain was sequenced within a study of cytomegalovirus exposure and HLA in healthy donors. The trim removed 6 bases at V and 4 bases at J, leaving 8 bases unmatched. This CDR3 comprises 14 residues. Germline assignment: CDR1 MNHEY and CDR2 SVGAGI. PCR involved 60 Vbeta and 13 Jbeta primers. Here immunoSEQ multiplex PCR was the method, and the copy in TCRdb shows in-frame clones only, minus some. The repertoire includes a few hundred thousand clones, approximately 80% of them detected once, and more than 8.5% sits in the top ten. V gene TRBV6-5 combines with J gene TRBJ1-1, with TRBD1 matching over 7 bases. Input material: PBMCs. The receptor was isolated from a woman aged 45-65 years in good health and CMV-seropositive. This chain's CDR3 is CASSQTGTGTEAFF. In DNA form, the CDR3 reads TGTGCCAGCAGCCAGACAGGGACGGGCACTGAAGCTTTCTTT.